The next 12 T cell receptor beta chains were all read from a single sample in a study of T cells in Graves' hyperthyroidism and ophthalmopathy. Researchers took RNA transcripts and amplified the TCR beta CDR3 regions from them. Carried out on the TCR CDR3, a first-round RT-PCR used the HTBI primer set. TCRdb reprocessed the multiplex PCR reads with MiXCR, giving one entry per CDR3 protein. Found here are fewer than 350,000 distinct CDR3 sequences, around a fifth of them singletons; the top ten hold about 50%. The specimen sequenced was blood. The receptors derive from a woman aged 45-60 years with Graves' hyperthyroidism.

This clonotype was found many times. Here the CDR3 reads CASSLVEPGSSGNTIYF. The CDR3 DNA reads as TGCGCCAGCAGCTTGGTGGAGCCGGGAAGCTCTGGAAACACCATATATTTT. The V and J genes are TRBV5-1 and TRBJ1-3; D unresolved. Trimming cost V 0 bases and J 0 bases, with 13 bases left between them. CDR3 length: 17 amino acids. The V gene's germline CDR1 is SGHRS and CDR2 YFSETQ.

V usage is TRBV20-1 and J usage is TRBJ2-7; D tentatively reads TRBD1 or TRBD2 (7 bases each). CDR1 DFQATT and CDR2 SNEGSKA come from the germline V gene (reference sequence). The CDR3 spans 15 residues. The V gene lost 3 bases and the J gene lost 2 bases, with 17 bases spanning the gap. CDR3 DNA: TGCAGTGCTAGCAAGGGAGGGACAGTTACCTACGAGCAGTACTTC. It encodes CSASKGGTVTYEQYF.

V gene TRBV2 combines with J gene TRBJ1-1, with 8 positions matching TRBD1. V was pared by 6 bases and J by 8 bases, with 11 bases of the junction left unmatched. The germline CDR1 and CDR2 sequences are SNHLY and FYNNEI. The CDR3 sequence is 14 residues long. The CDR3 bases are TGTGCCAGCAGCAATCTACAGGGGGGGAAGGAAGCTTTCTTT. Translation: CASSNLQGGKEAFF.

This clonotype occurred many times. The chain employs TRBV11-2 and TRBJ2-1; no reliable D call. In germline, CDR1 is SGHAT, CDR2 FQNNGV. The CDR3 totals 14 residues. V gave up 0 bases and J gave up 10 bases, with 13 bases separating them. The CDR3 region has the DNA TGTGCCAGCAGCTTAGATGAGGTAGCTTCCGAGCAGTTCTTC. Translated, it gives CASSLDEVASEQFF.

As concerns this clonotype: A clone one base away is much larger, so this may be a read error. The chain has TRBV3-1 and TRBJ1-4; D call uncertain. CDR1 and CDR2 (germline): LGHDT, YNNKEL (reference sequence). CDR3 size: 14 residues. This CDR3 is CVSSPHESREKLFF. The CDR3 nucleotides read TGTGTCAGCAGCCCTCATGAATCACGGGAAAAACTGTTTTTT.

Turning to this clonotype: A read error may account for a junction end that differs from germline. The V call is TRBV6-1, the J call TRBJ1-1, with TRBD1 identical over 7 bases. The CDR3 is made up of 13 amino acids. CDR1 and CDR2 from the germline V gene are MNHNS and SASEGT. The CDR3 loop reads CASRATGNPEAFF. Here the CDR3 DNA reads TGTGCCAGCAGAGCGACAGGGAACCCTGAAGCTTTCTTT.

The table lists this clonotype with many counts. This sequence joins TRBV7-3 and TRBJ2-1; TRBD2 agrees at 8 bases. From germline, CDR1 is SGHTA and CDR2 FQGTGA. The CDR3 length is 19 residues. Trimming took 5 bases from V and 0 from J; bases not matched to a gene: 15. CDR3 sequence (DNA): TGTGCCAGCAGCCCCGGGGGGGTTCAGGGGCACCTCTCCTACAATGAGCAGTTCTTC. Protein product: CASSPGGVQGHLSYNEQFF.

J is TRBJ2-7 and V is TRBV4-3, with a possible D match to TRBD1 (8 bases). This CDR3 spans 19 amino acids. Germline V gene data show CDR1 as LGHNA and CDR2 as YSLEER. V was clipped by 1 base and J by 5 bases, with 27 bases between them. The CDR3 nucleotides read TGCGCCAGCAGCCAAGTAGCGACAGGGGTGCGGGAGCCTCCCAACGAGCAGTACTTC. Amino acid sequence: CASSQVATGVREPPNEQYF.

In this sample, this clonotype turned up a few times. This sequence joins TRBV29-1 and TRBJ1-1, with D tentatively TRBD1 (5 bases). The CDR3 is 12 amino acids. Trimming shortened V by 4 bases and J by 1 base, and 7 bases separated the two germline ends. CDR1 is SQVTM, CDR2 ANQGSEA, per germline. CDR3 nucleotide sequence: TGCAGCGTTGGGGGGAAGAACACTGAAGCTTTCTTT. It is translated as CSVGGKNTEAFF.

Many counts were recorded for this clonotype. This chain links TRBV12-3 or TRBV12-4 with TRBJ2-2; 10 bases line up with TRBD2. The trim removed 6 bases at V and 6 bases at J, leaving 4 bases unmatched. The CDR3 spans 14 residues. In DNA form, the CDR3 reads TGTGCCAGCAGGCCCGGACTAGCGGCCGGGGAGCTGTTTTTT. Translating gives CASRPGLAAGELFF.

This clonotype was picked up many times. Here the CDR3 reads CASSGSDSGNTIYF. DNA for the CDR3: TGTGCCAGCAGTGGGTCAGACTCTGGAAACACCATATATTTT. This chain links TRBV2 with TRBJ1-3, with no clear D. The germline V and J ends were trimmed by 4 bases and 0 bases, with 7 bases remaining between them. The length of the CDR3 is 14 residues. Germline V gene sequence: CDR1 SNHLY, CDR2 FYNNEI.

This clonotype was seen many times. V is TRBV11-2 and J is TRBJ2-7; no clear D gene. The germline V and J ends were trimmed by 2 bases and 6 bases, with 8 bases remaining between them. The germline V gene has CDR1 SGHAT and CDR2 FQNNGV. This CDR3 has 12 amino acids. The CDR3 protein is CASSLSLLEQYF. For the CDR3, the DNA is TGTGCCAGCAGCTTAAGCCTACTCGAGCAGTACTTC.